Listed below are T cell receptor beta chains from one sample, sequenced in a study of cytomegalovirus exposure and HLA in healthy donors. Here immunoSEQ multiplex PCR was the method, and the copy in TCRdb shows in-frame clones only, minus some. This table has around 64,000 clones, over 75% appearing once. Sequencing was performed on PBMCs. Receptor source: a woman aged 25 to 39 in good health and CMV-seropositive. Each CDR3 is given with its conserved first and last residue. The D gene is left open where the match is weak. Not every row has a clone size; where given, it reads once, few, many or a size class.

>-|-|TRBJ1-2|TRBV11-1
TGTGCCAGCAGCTTAAATTCAGGGACATATGGCTACACCTTC
CASSLNSGTYGYTF
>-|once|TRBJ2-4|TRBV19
TGTGCCAGCCAAGGGGTCGGAGCCAAAAACATTCAGTACTTC
CASQGVGAKNIQYF
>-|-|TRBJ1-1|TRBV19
TGTGCCAGTAGTATTCCCGGCAGGCCATCGAACACTGAAGCTTTCTTT
CASSIPGRPSNTEAFF
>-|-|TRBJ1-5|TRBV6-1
TGTGCCAGCAGTCTGGGGCCCAATCAGCCCCAGCATTTT
CASSLGPNQPQHF
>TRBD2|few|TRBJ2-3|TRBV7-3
TGTGCCAGCAGCTTAACCAGGAGCGGGAGTGGGTACACAGATACGCAGTATTTT
CASSLTRSGSGYTDTQYF
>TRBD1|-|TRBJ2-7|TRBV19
TGTGCCAGTAGTCCCGCCAGGGGGTCCGAGCAGTACTTC
CASSPARGSEQYF
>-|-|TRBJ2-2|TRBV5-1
TGCGCCAGCAGCTTGGGGCTAGGGGGAGTGAACACCGGGGAGCTGTTTTTT
CASSLGLGGVNTGELFF
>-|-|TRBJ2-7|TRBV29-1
TGCAGCGTTGTACTCTACTCCTACGAGCAGTACTTC
CSVVLYSYEQYF
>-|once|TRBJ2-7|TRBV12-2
TGTGCAAGTCGAAGTAGGACTAGCGGCAATTCTGAGCAGTACTTC
CASRSRTSGNSEQYF
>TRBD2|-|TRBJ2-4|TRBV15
TGTGCCACCAGCAGACTAGGACTAGCGGGGGGAAAACATTCGCGCGGGGGGGAAAACATTCAGTACTTC
CATSRLGLAGGKHSRGGENIQYF
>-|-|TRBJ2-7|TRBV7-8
TGTGCCAGCAGCCCCCCATCTCGTGGGCCGGACTACGAGCAGTACTTC
CASSPPSRGPDYEQYF
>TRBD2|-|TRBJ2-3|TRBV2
TGTGCCAGCAGTGAACTTTTAGCGGGAGCAAGCACGCAGTATTTT
CASSELLAGASTQYF
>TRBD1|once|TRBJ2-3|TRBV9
TGTGCCAGCAGTTACAGGGGGCTTCCCACAGATACGCAGTATTTT
CASSYRGLPTDTQYF
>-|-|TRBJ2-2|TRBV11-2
TGTGCCAGCAGCCCGAGCTCCCTCCCCGGGGAGCTGTTTTTT
CASSPSSLPGELFF
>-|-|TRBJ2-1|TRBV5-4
TGTGCCAGCAGCGAGGACCCTGGGAGGTACAAGAATGAGCAGTTCTTC
CASSEDPGRYKNEQFF
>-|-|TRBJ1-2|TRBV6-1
TGTGCCAGCAGTGACATCCTAGGTTACTCTAATAACTATGGCTACACCTTC
CASSDILGYSNNYGYTF
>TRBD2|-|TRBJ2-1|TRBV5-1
TGCGCCAGCAGCTCCACTAGCGGACCCTACAATGAGCAGTTCTTC
CASSSTSGPYNEQFF
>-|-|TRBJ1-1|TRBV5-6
TGTGCCAGCAGCTTGGAACAGGGTCGGAACACTGAAGCTTTCTTT
CASSLEQGRNTEAFF
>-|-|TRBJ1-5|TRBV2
TGTGCCAGCAGTGCAGAGAGAGGAGGCAATCAGCCCCAGCATTTT
CASSAERGGNQPQHF
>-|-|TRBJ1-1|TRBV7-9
TGTGCCAGCAGCTTTGAGGCGAGGGACACTGAAGCTTTCTTT
CASSFEARDTEAFF
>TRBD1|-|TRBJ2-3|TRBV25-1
TGTGCCAGCTCGACAGGGGTAGATACGCAGTATTTT
CASSTGVDTQYF
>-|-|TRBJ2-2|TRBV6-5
TGTGCCAGCACTATTCAGGCGGCAGGGCCCGGGGAGCTGTTTTTT
CASTIQAAGPGELFF
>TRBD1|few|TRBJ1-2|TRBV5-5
TGTGCCAGCAGCCGGCGACAGGGGGCCTATGGCTACACCTTC
CASSRRQGAYGYTF
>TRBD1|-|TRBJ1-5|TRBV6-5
TGTGCCAGCAGAAGGGACAGGGCTCAGCCCCAGCATTTT
CASRRDRAQPQHF
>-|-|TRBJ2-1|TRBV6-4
TGTGCCAGCAGCCCAGGGCCAGTTTACAATGAGCAGTTCTTC
CASSPGPVYNEQFF
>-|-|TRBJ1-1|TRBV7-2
TGTGCCACCCTTCCCGGGAGGGTCTTGAACACTGAAGCTTTCTTT
CATLPGRVLNTEAFF
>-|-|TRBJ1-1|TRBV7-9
TGTGCCAGCAGCTTCCAGGGTGAGAACACTGAAGCTTTCTTT
CASSFQGENTEAFF
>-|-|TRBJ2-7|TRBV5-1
TGCGCCAGCAGCTGGGGGGGGGCAGGGCAGGGGTACGAGCAGTACTTC
CASSWGGAGQGYEQYF
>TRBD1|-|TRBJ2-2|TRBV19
TGTGCCAGTAGCTCCGGGACAGGGTACACCGGGGAGCTGTTTTTT
CASSSGTGYTGELFF
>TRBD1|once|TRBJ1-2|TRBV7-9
TGTGCCAGCAGCTTATGGACAGGGGGAGACTATGGCTACACCTTC
CASSLWTGGDYGYTF
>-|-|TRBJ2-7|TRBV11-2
TGTGCCAGCAGACCGACAGGTAGAAGCTCCTACGAGCAGTACTTC
CASRPTGRSSYEQYF
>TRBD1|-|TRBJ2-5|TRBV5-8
TGTGCCAGCAGCCTCGACAGGGGCCAAGAGACCCAGTACTTC
CASSLDRGQETQYF
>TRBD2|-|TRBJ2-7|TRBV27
TGTGCCAGCAGTTTATCTCTAGCGGGAGACATCGGCGAGCAGTACTTC
CASSLSLAGDIGEQYF
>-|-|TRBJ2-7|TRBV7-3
TGTGCCAGCAGCTTAAAGGCGGGAAGATACGAGCAGTACTTC
CASSLKAGRYEQYF
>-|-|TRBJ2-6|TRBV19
TGTGCCACCTACCAACCTGGGGCCAACGTCCTGACTTTC
CATYQPGANVLTF
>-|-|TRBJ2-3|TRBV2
TGTGCCAGCAGTGACTACTACCCCTATACCGGAGATACGCAGTATTTT
CASSDYYPYTGDTQYF
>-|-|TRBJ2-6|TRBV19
TGTGCCAGTAGGGCTCGGGGGTCCTATAACTCTGGGGCCAACGTCCTGACTTTC
CASRARGSYNSGANVLTF
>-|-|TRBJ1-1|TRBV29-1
TGCAGCGTTTTCAGGCCGTTGAGCACTGAAGCTTTCTTT
CSVFRPLSTEAFF
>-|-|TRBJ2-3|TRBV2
TGTGCCAGCCTCCTCTGGACAAGCACAGATACGCAGTATTTT
CASLLWTSTDTQYF
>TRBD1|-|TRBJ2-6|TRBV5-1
TGCGCCAGCAGCCGGACAGGGCCTACAACAGGGGCCAACGTCCTGACTTTC
CASSRTGPTTGANVLTF
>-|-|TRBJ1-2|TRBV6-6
TGTGCCAGCAGGAATGACAGAAACCCACGGTATGGCTACACCTTC
CASRNDRNPRYGYTF
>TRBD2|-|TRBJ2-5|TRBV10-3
TGTGCCATCAGTGAAAGCGGACTAGCGGGAAGGGTGGAGACCCAGTACTTC
CAISESGLAGRVETQYF
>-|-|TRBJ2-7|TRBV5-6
TGTGCCAGCAGCTTGTTAATGCGACAGACCTACGAGCAGTACTTC
CASSLLMRQTYEQYF
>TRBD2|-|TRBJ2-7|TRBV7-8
TGTGCCAGCAGCTTTGGGGCGGGAGTAGGATACGAGCAGTACTTC
CASSFGAGVGYEQYF
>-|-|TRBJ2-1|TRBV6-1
TGTGCCAGCAGTGAAGAGGCTAGGCCCTACAATGAGCAGTTCTTC
CASSEEARPYNEQFF
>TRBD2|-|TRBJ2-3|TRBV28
TGTGCCAGCAGCTCCCCGCGGGAGGGGCCCCCAGATACGCAGTATTTT
CASSSPREGPPDTQYF
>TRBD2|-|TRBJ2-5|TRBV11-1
TGTGCCAGCAGCTCACTAGCGGGAGAAGAGACCCAGTACTTC
CASSSLAGEETQYF
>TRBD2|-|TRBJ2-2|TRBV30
TGTGCCCGGGGGGGGCGGGGGGACACCGGGGAGCTGTTTTTT
CARGGRGDTGELFF
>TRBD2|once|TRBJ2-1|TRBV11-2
TGTGCCAGCAGCCTCCGGACTAGCGGGAGCAATGAGCAGTTCTTC
CASSLRTSGSNEQFF
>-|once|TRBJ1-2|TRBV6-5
TGTGCCAGCAGTTACTCTAGTCAGGTCTATGGCTACACCTTC
CASSYSSQVYGYTF
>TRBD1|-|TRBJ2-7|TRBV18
TGTGCCAGCTCACCGAGGCAGGGGGAAGAGCAGTACTTC
CASSPRQGEEQYF
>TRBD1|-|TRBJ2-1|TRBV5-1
TGCGCCAGCAGCTTGGCAGGGGGAAACAATGAGCAGTTCTTC
CASSLAGGNNEQFF
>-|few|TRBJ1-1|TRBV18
TGTGCCAGCTCGCGCCAGGGGAACACTGAAGCTTTCTTT
CASSRQGNTEAFF
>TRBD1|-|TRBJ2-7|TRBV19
TGTGCCAGTAGTTACGGGACAGGGGGCGAGCAGTACTTC
CASSYGTGGEQYF